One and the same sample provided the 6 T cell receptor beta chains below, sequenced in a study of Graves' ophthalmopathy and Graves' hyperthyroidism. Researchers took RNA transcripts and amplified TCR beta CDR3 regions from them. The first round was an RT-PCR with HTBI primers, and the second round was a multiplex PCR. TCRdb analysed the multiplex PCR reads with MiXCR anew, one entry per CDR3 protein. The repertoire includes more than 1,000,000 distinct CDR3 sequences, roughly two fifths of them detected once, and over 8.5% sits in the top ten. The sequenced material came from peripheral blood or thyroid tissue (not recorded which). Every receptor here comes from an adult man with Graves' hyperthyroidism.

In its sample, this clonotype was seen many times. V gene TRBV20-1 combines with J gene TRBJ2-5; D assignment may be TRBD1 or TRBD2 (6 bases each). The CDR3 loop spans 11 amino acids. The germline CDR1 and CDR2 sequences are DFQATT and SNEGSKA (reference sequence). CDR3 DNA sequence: TGCGCCCCGAGGGGGGTCGGGACCCAGTACTTC. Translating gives CAPRGVGTQYF.

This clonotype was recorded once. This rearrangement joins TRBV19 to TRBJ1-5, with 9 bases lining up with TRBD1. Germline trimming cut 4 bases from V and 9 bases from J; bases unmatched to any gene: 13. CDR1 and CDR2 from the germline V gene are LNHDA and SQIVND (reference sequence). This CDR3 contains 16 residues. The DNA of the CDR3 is TGTGCCAGTAGTACCTCCGGGGACAGGGACAGTAGGCCCCAGCATTTT. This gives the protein CASSTSGDRDSRPQHF.

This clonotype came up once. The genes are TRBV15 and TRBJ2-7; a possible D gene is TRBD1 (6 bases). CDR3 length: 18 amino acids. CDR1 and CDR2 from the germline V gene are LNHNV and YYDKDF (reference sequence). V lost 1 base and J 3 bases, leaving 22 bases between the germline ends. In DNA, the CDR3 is TGTGCCACCAGCAGAGGACCCAGCAGTGATGTGGACAGCTACGAGCAGTACTTC. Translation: CATSRGPSSDVDSYEQYF.

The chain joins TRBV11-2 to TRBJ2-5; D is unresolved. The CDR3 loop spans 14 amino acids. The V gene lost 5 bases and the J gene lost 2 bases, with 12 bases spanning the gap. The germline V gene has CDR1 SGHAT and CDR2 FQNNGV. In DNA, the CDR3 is TGTGCCAGCAGCCTTGGTAGTAGGCAAGAGACCCAGTACTTC. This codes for CASSLGSRQETQYF.

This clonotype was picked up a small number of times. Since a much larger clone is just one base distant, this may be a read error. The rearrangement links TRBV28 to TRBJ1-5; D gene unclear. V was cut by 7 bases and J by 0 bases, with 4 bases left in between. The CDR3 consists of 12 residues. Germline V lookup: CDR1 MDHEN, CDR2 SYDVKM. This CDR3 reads CASMDSNQPQHF. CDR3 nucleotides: TGTGCCAGCATGGATAGCAATCAGCCCCAGCATTTT.

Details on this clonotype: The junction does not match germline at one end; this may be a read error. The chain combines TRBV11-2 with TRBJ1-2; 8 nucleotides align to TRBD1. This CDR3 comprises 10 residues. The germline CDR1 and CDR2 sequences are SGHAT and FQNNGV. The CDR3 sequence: CASSPDRVLF. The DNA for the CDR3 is TGTGCCAGCAGCCCGGACAGGGTGCTCTTC.